These T cell receptor beta chains were read from a single sample in a study of graft-versus-host responses after intestinal transplantation. Sequenced by immunoSEQ multiplex PCR; TCRdb stores in-frame clones only, minus some. The sample contains tens of thousands of clones, about nine tenths of which appear only once. These receptors lack a known antigen. This material consisted of unstimulated CD4+ T cells sorted from spleen or lymph node cells, taken before intestinal transplant. These receptors all stem from a human donor who received an intestinal transplant. Both conserved end residues are trimmed from each CDR3. The order of the fields is CDR3 protein, CDR3 length, V gene, J gene.

CDR3: ASRKRFVTEAF; length: 11; V: TRBV6-5; J: TRBJ1-1
CDR3: ASSPDRAHGYT; length: 11; V: TRBV5-4; J: TRBJ1-2
CDR3: ASSDWAGEQF; length: 10; V: TRBV2; J: TRBJ2-1
CDR3: ASSPHTDTQY; length: 10; V: TRBV7-8; J: TRBJ2-3
CDR3: ASNRVNTEAF; length: 10; V: TRBV5-6; J: TRBJ1-1
CDR3: ASSRGGGNTEAF; length: 12; V: TRBV11-2; J: TRBJ1-1
CDR3: ASRQPGTGEEQY; length: 12; V: TRBV5-8; J: TRBJ2-7
CDR3: ASSLVFPGETQY; length: 12; V: TRBV5-6; J: TRBJ2-5
CDR3: ASSQSTREAF; length: 10; V: TRBV7-9; J: TRBJ1-1
CDR3: ASGQTGVQFGQPQH; length: 14; V: TRBV4-1; J: TRBJ1-5
CDR3: ASSPRDGNSPLH; length: 12; V: TRBV18; J: TRBJ1-6
CDR3: ASTGDTQY; length: 8; V: TRBV6-5; J: TRBJ2-3
CDR3: ASSPGGDDQPQH; length: 12; V: TRBV5-1; J: TRBJ1-5
CDR3: ASSLSSYYNEQF; length: 12; V: TRBV7-2; J: TRBJ2-1
CDR3: SVARQGNGEQY; length: 11; V: TRBV29-1; J: TRBJ2-7
CDR3: ASSVLGTGVTEAF; length: 13; V: TRBV9; J: TRBJ1-1
CDR3: ASSLTPGQGAYEQY; length: 14; V: TRBV4-1; J: TRBJ2-7
CDR3: ARPNWDGDYEQY; length: 12; V: TRBV7-9; J: NA
CDR3: ASSLGQGRQPQH; length: 12; V: TRBV9; J: TRBJ1-5
CDR3: AIKVAGGPDTQY; length: 12; V: TRBV10-3; J: TRBJ2-3
CDR3: ASSQERGFRDTQY; length: 13; V: TRBV4-1; J: TRBJ2-3
CDR3: ATLDREFDEQF; length: 11; V: TRBV2; J: TRBJ2-1
CDR3: ASSQRLNYNEQF; length: 12; V: TRBV10-1; J: TRBJ2-1